The next 15 T cell receptor beta chains were all read from a single sample in a study of blood T cells in healthy people across ages (dated by TCRdb to the mid-2010s). The library was obtained by 5' RACE. Sequencer: Illumina HiSeq 2500. A second roughly 6 to 12 cycle PCR used a sample-barcoded 5' primer and a J-beta primer mix. TCRdb redid the processing of the public reads, applying fastp at Q25 and MiXCR, and retained in-frame beta chains. All rows with the same CDR3 protein become a single entry with the most common DNA and genes. For this sample the table gives some 890,000 distinct CDR3 sequences, of which 29% were detected only once. In total, the top ten clones hold 9.5% to 13% of the sample. These sequences were also reported in another study, on T cells of mothers and their children.

The sample consisted of blood. These TCRs come from a woman aged 40-49 years in good health.

The V and J genes are TRBV4-3 and TRBJ2-4; no clear D gene. The DNA end favors TRBJ2-5, so the J call may be wrong. The germline V gene encodes CDR1 LGHNA and CDR2 YSLEER. The CDR3 is 12 amino acids. Here the CDR3 reads CAGSSPTTTQYF. As DNA, the CDR3 is TGCGCCGGTTCCTCCCCCACAACGACCCAGTACTTC.

This clonotype came up many times. The chain employs TRBV10-3 and TRBJ2-7; tentative D call: TRBD1 (5 bases). Germline CDR1 ENHRY, CDR2 SYGVKD. V shed 0 bases and J shed 3 bases, with 12 bases lying between them. The CDR3 has 15 amino acids. The CDR3 DNA reads TGTGCCATCAGTGAGTCGTTACAGGTAATCTACGAGCAGTACTTC. Encoded protein: CAISESLQVIYEQYF.

This clonotype was counted ten times or more. The J gene is TRBJ2-1, the V gene TRBV4-2; 7 nucleotides match TRBD2. Germline V gene data show CDR1 as LGHNA and CDR2 as YNFKEQ. The CDR3 has 17 amino acids. J was trimmed by 8 bases and V by 0 bases; bases with no gene match: 13. For the CDR3, the DNA is TGTGCCAGCAGCCAAGATAGTGGGGGGGAGGCCTTCTATGAGCAGTTCTTC. This gives the protein CASSQDSGGEAFYEQFF.

This clonotype was seen ten or more times. The chain joins TRBV12-3 or TRBV12-4 to TRBJ2-1, with TRBD1 as a possible D gene (6 bases). The CDR3 sequence is 15 residues long. Trimming left V 6 bases short and J 8 bases short, with 20 bases between. CDR3 sequence: CASRPNRVWLDEQFF. CDR3 coding DNA: TGTGCCAGCAGGCCTAACAGGGTTTGGTTGGATGAGCAGTTCTTC.

The rearrangement joins TRBV27 to TRBJ1-6; TRBD1 matches at 9 bases. V lost 4 bases, J lost 6 bases, and 7 bases stayed unmatched. The germline V gene has CDR1 MNHEY and CDR2 SMNVEV (reference sequence). This CDR3 has 16 amino acids. The CDR3 nucleotides read TGTGCCAGCAGTTCCCCGCTGACAGGGGGTAATTCACCCCTCCACTTT. It specifies CASSSPLTGGNSPLHF.

This clonotype came up once. The chain has TRBV7-2 and TRBJ2-1; D may match TRBD1 or TRBD2 (5 bases each). The CDR3 extends over 14 amino acids. In germline, CDR1 is SGHTA, CDR2 FQGNSA. Trimming left V 5 bases short and J 10 bases short, with 18 bases between. The CDR3 spells CASSIVTGPGEQFF. CDR3 sequence (DNA): TGTGCCAGCAGCATCGTCACAGGACCGGGGGAGCAGTTCTTC.

In DNA, the CDR3 is TGCAGGGAGGGTGAGGGAGAGGACACTGAAGCTTTCTTT. This translates into CREGEGEDTEAFF. The V call is TRBV20-1, the J call TRBJ1-1, with D uncertain. The length of the CDR3 is 13 residues. Germline lookup yields CDR1 DFQATT and CDR2 SNEGSKA (reference sequence).

This clonotype was recorded many times. The genes are TRBV4-1 and TRBJ2-7; a weak D match, TRBD2 (6 bases). CDR1 and CDR2 (germline): MGHRA, YSYEKL. Between the trimmed V and J ends, which lost 0 bases and 6 bases, there was a span of 12 bases. The CDR3 totals 14 residues. The CDR3 DNA sequence: TGCGCCAGCAGCCAAGACGGAGGGGAGCTCGAGCAGTACTTC. Its translation: CASSQDGGELEQYF.

This clonotype was counted ten times or more. The chain uses TRBV6-2 or TRBV6-3 and TRBJ2-7; possibly TRBD1 for D (6 bases). Germline CDR1 is MNHEY and CDR2 is SVGEGT. The CDR3 extends over 12 amino acids. Trimming shortened V by 8 bases and J by 4 bases, and 12 bases separated the two germline ends. CDR3 residues: CASWRRGYEQYF. CDR3 DNA: TGTGCCAGCTGGCGCAGGGGATACGAGCAGTACTTC.

V gene TRBV7-8 combines with J gene TRBJ1-5; D is possibly TRBD1 (5 bases). The CDR3 extends over 16 amino acids. Germline values: CDR1 SGHVS, CDR2 FQNEAQ. V shed 0 bases and J shed 0 bases, with 9 bases lying between them. The CDR3 is CASSLAGTYSNQPQHF. CDR3 DNA: TGTGCCAGCAGCTTAGCGGGGACTTATAGCAATCAGCCCCAGCATTTT.

As concerns this clonotype: A much larger clone sits a single nucleotide away, making a read error possible. CDR3 nucleotide sequence: TGTGCCAGCAGTTGGAGGACGGATACCTACGAGCAGTACTTC. Residues: CASSWRTDTYEQYF. This chain joins TRBV12-3 or TRBV12-4 and TRBJ2-7; a possible D gene is TRBD2 (5 bases). V was pared by 4 bases and J by 2 bases, with 12 bases between. The CDR3 totals 14 residues.

This clonotype has just a few counts. This chain links TRBV2 with TRBJ2-2; no firm D call. Germline CDR1 and CDR2: SNHLY and FYNNEI. This CDR3 region has 14 residues. Between the trimmed V and J ends, which lost 5 bases and 3 bases, there was a span of 10 bases. The CDR3 DNA reads TGTGCCAGCAGTTTGGACCAGGACACCGGGGAGCTGTTTTTT. Its translation: CASSLDQDTGELFF.

The CDR3 nucleotides read TGTGCCAGCAGCGCAGGGAGGCTAGCGGGAGCAGATACGCAGTATTTT. Translation gives CASSAGRLAGADTQYF. The chain links TRBV13 to TRBJ2-3; 10 bases map to TRBD2. CDR3 length: 16 amino acids. The ends lost 5 bases at V and 4 bases at J; junction bases unmatched: 9. Germline lookup yields CDR1 PRHDT and CDR2 FYEKMQ (reference sequence).

A few counts support this clonotype. The chain has TRBV5-6 and TRBJ1-1; D gene unclear. The CDR3 is made up of 16 amino acids. Trimming removed 0 bases at V and 0 bases at J, with 12 bases between. The germline gives CDR1 SGHDT, CDR2 YYEEEE. DNA of the CDR3: TGTGCCAGCAGCTTGGGCGGCGGTCGGATGAACACTGAAGCTTTCTTT. Encoded protein: CASSLGGGRMNTEAFF.

The CDR3 DNA reads TGTGCCAGCGGGAGACAGGGGCAGATGAACACTGAAGCTTTCTTT. Amino acids: CASGRQGQMNTEAFF. This sequence joins TRBV25-1 and TRBJ1-1; 8 bases fit TRBD1. V dropped 8 bases and J dropped 0; count of bases not matched to a gene: 8. CDR1 is MGHDK and CDR2 is SYGVNS in the germline V gene. This CDR3 has 15 amino acids.